Shown below are 3 T cell receptor beta chains from a single sample sequenced in a study of graft-versus-host responses after intestinal transplantation. The data were produced by immunoSEQ multiplex PCR, yet TCRdb's version contains in-frame clones alone and is incomplete. The table records approximately 10,000 clones, around 94% of them present only once. This sample comprised PBMCs, obtained 8 days after intestinal transplant. The receptors come from a human patient who received an intestinal transplant, so some T cells may come from the graft donor.

This clone appeared once. The junction shows a germline mismatch at one end, possibly a read error. V usage is TRBV7-7 and J usage is TRBJ2-1; tentative D call: TRBD2 (6 bases). The CDR3 extends over 15 amino acids. CDR1 is SSHAT and CDR2 is FNYEAQ in the germline V gene (reference sequence). Here the CDR3 reads CASSLAETSNNEQFF. DNA for the CDR3: TGTGCTAGCAGCTTAGCTGAGACTAGTAACAATGAGCAGTTCTTC.

This chain joins TRBV4-1 and TRBJ1-5, with a tentative D call TRBD1 (6 bases). V lost 0 bases and J 7 bases, leaving 13 bases between the germline ends. CDR3 length equals 15 residues. Germline CDR1 MGHRA, CDR2 YSYEKL. Here the CDR3 reads CASSQESGGSQPQHF. For the CDR3, the DNA is TGCGCCAGCAGCCAAGAGAGCGGGGGCAGCCAGCCCCAGCATTTT.

The sample holds a few counts of this clone. V and J are TRBV4-1 and TRBJ2-7; D perhaps matches TRBD2 (7 bases). V lost 4 bases to trimming and J lost 7 bases, with 23 bases between them. The CDR3 is made up of 16 amino acids. Germline CDR1 reads MGHRA; CDR2 reads YSYEKL. DNA for the CDR3: TGCGCCAGCAGCCGCGGGGAGGGGACAAGGACGGGAGAGCAGTACTTC. Amino acids: CASSRGEGTRTGEQYF.